This entry lists 30 T cell receptor beta chains sequenced from one sample in a study of neurological immune-mediated disorders. Each CDR3 protein gets one entry after TCRdb re-called the 5' RACE reads with MiXCR. Altogether under 80,000 distinct CDR3 sequences are present, 3.9% being singletons, with the ten largest covering around 1.3%. The sample comprised PBMCs. Receptors originate from a young man with multiple sclerosis.

This clonotype was counted ten times or more. The gene calls are TRBV20-1 and TRBJ1-1, with TRBD1 matching over 7 bases. Germline V gene sequence: CDR1 DFQATT, CDR2 SNEGSKA (reference sequence). The junction had 7 bases not matched to a gene; V was cut back by 6 bases and J by 0 bases. This CDR3 spans 14 amino acids. The CDR3 region is CSAKPGQMNTEAFF. The CDR3 bases are TGCAGTGCGAAGCCGGGACAGATGAACACTGAAGCTTTCTTT.

At least ten counts were recorded for this clonotype. The gene calls are TRBV9 and TRBJ1-4; D is unclear. This CDR3 contains 15 residues. Germline CDR1 reads SGDLS; CDR2 reads YYNGEE. Deletions cut 0 bases from V and 5 bases from J, with 11 bases between. CDR3 residues: CASSVGNSLNEKLFF. CDR3 DNA sequence: TGTGCCAGCAGCGTAGGAAACAGTCTCAATGAAAAACTGTTTTTT.

Ten or more counts support this clonotype. CDR3 residues: CASSLMTDGYTF. The CDR3 coding sequence is TGCGCCAGCAGCTTGATGACAGATGGCTACACCTTC. J is TRBJ1-2 and V is TRBV5-1; a weak D match, TRBD1 (5 bases). V lost 1 base, J lost 6 bases, and 7 bases lay in between. The CDR3 sequence is 12 residues long. Germline V gives CDR1 SGHRS, CDR2 YFSETQ.

This clonotype was counted at least ten times. CDR3 residues: CSASHPEGRSYEQYF. The CDR3 DNA follows: TGCAGTGCTAGCCACCCCGAGGGCCGATCCTACGAGCAGTACTTC. The chain joins TRBV20-1 to TRBJ2-7; weak D call: TRBD2 (5 bases). The length of the CDR3 is 15 residues. CDR1 and CDR2 from the germline V gene are DFQATT and SNEGSKA (reference sequence). The ends were cut back, 3 bases at V and 1 base at J, with 16 bases in the middle.

This chain joins TRBV5-1 and TRBJ2-3; D unclear. This CDR3 spans 17 amino acids. Trimming took off 0 bases at V and 2 bases at J, with 16 bases between the two ends. CDR1 is SGHRS and CDR2 is YFSETQ in the germline V gene. The CDR3 protein is CASSLADLPGHTDTQYF. The CDR3 nucleotides are TGCGCCAGCAGCTTGGCCGATCTCCCGGGCCACACAGATACGCAGTATTTT. Variable domain in full (rest from reference TRBV5-1 and TRBJ2-3): KAGVTQTPRYLIKTRGQQVTLSCSPISGHRSVSWYQQTPGQGLQFLFEYFSETQRNKGNFPGRFSGRQFSNSRSEMNVSTLELGDSALYLCASSLADLPGHTDTQYFGPGTRLTVL.

The sample holds many counts of this clonotype. This chain links TRBV6-6 with TRBJ1-2, with a possible D match to TRBD1 (6 bases). Germline CDR1 MNHNY, CDR2 SVGAGI (reference sequence). This CDR3 comprises 17 residues. With 6 bases removed from V and 2 bases from J, the gap between germline ends came to 22 bases. Here the CDR3 reads CASRGISNRVVNYGYTF. The CDR3 region has the DNA TGTGCCAGCAGGGGGATTTCAAACAGGGTTGTGAACTATGGCTACACCTTC.

This clonotype was detected ten times or more. The chain uses TRBV5-1 and TRBJ2-1; TRBD2 agrees at 10 bases. V gave up 3 bases and J gave up 4 bases; unmatched junction bases: 19. The germline V gene encodes CDR1 SGHRS and CDR2 YFSETQ. This CDR3 spans 20 amino acids. CDR3 DNA sequence: TGCGCCAGCAGCTCGCGACTTAGCGGGGGGTCCCTTGGGGGATACAATGAGCAGTTCTTC. This encodes CASSSRLSGGSLGGYNEQFF.

This clonotype was seen ten or more times. The V gene is TRBV11-2, the J gene TRBJ1-2, with D perhaps matching TRBD1 (6 bases). Germline V gene sequence: CDR1 SGHAT, CDR2 FQNNGV. The V end lost 7 bases, the J end lost 5 bases, and 23 bases lay between the germline ends. CDR3 length: 16 residues. The CDR3 DNA is TGTGCCAGCACCCTTAGATATGAGGGGGACGGGTATGGCTACACCTTC. It is translated as CASTLRYEGDGYGYTF.

This clonotype was counted at least ten times. This sequence joins TRBV20-1 and TRBJ1-5, with D hard to call. The CDR3 extends over 13 amino acids. Germline V gene lookup returns CDR1 DFQATT and CDR2 SNEGSKA (reference sequence). V was clipped by 1 base and J by 0 bases, with 4 bases between them. The CDR3 reads CSARADSNQPQHF. DNA for the CDR3: TGCAGTGCTAGAGCGGATAGCAATCAGCCCCAGCATTTT.

This chain links TRBV14 with TRBJ1-4; D remains ambiguous. V dropped 1 base and J dropped 11 bases, with 5 bases sitting between them. Germline CDR1 is SGHDN and CDR2 is FVKESK. The CDR3 has 11 residues. The CDR3 DNA reads TGTGCCAGCAGCCAAGGTCGGAAACTGTTTTTT. Translating gives CASSQGRKLFF.

This clonotype was seen ten or more times. This chain joins TRBV7-9 and TRBJ2-5; a weak D match, TRBD2 (6 bases). The V and J ends lost 2 bases and 5 bases respectively, with 12 bases between them. The length of the CDR3 is 14 residues. From germline, CDR1 is SEHNR and CDR2 FQNEAQ (reference sequence). The chain's CDR3 is CASSLFSGGETQYF. CDR3 in DNA: TGTGCCAGCAGCTTATTCAGCGGAGGGGAGACCCAGTACTTC. The full variable domain, completed using reference TRBV7-9 and TRBJ2-5, is DTGVSQNPRHKITKRGQNVTFRCDPISEHNRLYWYRQTLGQGPEFLTYFQNEAQLEKSRLLSDRFSAERPKGSFSTLEIQRTEQGDSAMYLCASSLFSGGETQYFGPGTRLLVL.

This clonotype was counted at least ten times. The rearrangement joins TRBV7-9 to TRBJ2-6; no definite D call. The V end lost 1 base, the J end lost 2 bases, and 3 bases lay between the germline ends. The germline V gene encodes CDR1 SEHNR and CDR2 FQNEAQ (reference sequence). The CDR3 runs to 14 residues. DNA of the CDR3: TGTGCCAGCAGCTTAGTGGCTGGGGCCAACGTCCTGACTTTC. Amino acids: CASSLVAGANVLTF.

With regard to this clonotype: Possible read error: a much larger clone is one base away. CDR3 protein: CATSSLAGVPGELFF. In DNA form, the CDR3 reads TGTGCCACCAGCTCCCTGGCGGGGGTCCCCGGGGAGCTGTTTTTT. This chain uses TRBV15 with TRBJ2-2; 7 positions agree with TRBD2. CDR1 and CDR2 (germline): LNHNV, YYDKDF (reference sequence). The V segment lost 5 bases and the J segment 6 bases; nucleotides outside the gene matches: 9. CDR3 size: 15 residues.

The table lists this clonotype with many counts. This chain connects TRBV9 to TRBJ1-2; 7 bases are shared with TRBD1. Germline CDR1 is SGDLS and CDR2 is YYNGEE. The CDR3 runs 17 residues. J lost 7 bases, V lost 2 bases, and 17 bases had no gene match. The CDR3 DNA is TGTGCCAGCAGCGTTCAAGCCGGGACAGCGCCTCAGGGTGGCTACACCTTC. Its protein is CASSVQAGTAPQGGYTF.

There are many counts of this clonotype. The chain uses TRBV5-1 and TRBJ2-1, with 10 bases that match TRBD2. This CDR3 is 17 amino acids long. Germline lookup yields CDR1 SGHRS and CDR2 YFSETQ. J lost 4 bases, V lost 0 bases, and 7 bases had no gene match. The CDR3 sequence: CASSLASGGAVYNEQFF. The CDR3 nucleotides are TGCGCCAGCAGCTTGGCCAGCGGGGGGGCCGTTTACAATGAGCAGTTCTTC.

In this sample, this clonotype turned up a few times. A read error may account for a junction end that differs from germline. The V and J genes are TRBV20-1 and TRBJ1-5, with D perhaps matching TRBD1 (6 bases). Germline CDR1 is DFQATT and CDR2 is SNEGSKA (reference sequence). The CDR3 totals 14 residues. The CDR3 region has the DNA TGCAGTGCTCCTAGGGGGACCGGAACCCAGCCCCAGAATTTT. Protein: CSAPRGTGTQPQNF.

This clonotype appeared many times. The chain is built from TRBV7-2 and TRBJ2-5, with TRBD2 matching 7 bases. V shed 2 bases and J 2 bases; nucleotides not matched to a gene: 8. Germline CDR1 and CDR2: SGHTA and FQGNSA. The CDR3 consists of 16 residues. Written as DNA, the CDR3 is TGTGCCAGCAGCTTAAGGACTAGGGGTATACAAGAGACCCAGTACTTC. Encoded protein: CASSLRTRGIQETQYF.

With regard to this clonotype: One base away lies a much larger clone, so this may be a sequencing read error. This chain connects TRBV28 to TRBJ1-4, with 10 nucleotides matching TRBD1. This CDR3 is 16 amino acids long. Germline V gene data show CDR1 as MDHEN and CDR2 as SYDVKM. V was clipped by 6 bases and J by 0 bases; unmatched bases: 4. In nucleotides, the CDR3 is TGTGCCAGCAGATCTGGGACAGGGGCAACTAATGAAAAACTGTTTTTT. Residues: CASRSGTGATNEKLFF.

CDR3 DNA: TGTGCCAGCAGCCAAGCCAGGGCAACTAATGAAAAACTGTTTTTT. This codes for CASSQARATNEKLFF. V and J are TRBV14 and TRBJ1-4, with D perhaps TRBD1 (5 bases). Trimming stripped 1 base from V and 0 bases from J, with 6 bases between. The germline gives CDR1 SGHDN, CDR2 FVKESK. The CDR3 is 15 amino acids.

This clonotype was found many times. The CDR3 DNA sequence: TGCGCCAGCAGCTTGGCGGGGCGCCGCGTTGACGAGCAGTACTTC. Amino acids: CASSLAGRRVDEQYF. This sequence joins TRBV5-1 and TRBJ2-7, with D possibly called TRBD1 or TRBD2 (5 bases each). V lost 0 bases and J lost 5, with 15 bases in between. Germline CDR1 SGHRS, CDR2 YFSETQ. This CDR3 contains 15 residues. Looking up the rest from reference TRBV5-1 and TRBJ2-7 gives the full variable domain: KAGVTQTPRYLIKTRGQQVTLSCSPISGHRSVSWYQQTPGQGLQFLFEYFSETQRNKGNFPGRFSGRQFSNSRSEMNVSTLELGDSALYLCASSLAGRRVDEQYFGPGTRLTVT.

The chain couples TRBV7-3 to TRBJ2-3; D remains unclear. The CDR3 sequence is 17 residues long. The V end lost 2 bases, the J end lost 4 bases, and 19 bases lay between the germline ends. The germline CDR1 and CDR2 sequences are SGHTA and FQGTGA. CDR3 DNA sequence: TGTGCCAGCAGCTTAGGTATTTGGCACCCTTTCGCAGATACGCAGTATTTT. It encodes CASSLGIWHPFADTQYF.

This clonotype was seen at least ten times. The gene calls are TRBV7-2 and TRBJ2-5, with 14 bases that match TRBD2. The V segment lost 5 bases and the J segment 4 bases; nucleotides outside the gene matches: 3. This CDR3 region has 15 residues. CDR1 is SGHTA, CDR2 FQGNSA, per germline. In nucleotides, the CDR3 is TGTGCCAGCAGCCCGGGACTAGCGGGGGTAGAGACCCAGTACTTC. The encoded protein is CASSPGLAGVETQYF.

This clonotype was observed many times. The chain uses TRBV5-1 and TRBJ2-2, with D tentatively TRBD1 (5 bases). Germline lookup yields CDR1 SGHRS and CDR2 YFSETQ. The CDR3 spans 15 residues. Trimming cost V 0 bases and J 4 bases, with 10 bases left between them. This CDR3 is CASSLVGPPTGELFF. CDR3 in DNA: TGCGCCAGCAGCTTGGTGGGGCCGCCCACCGGGGAGCTGTTTTTT.

At least ten counts were recorded for this clonotype. In DNA form, the CDR3 reads TGCAGTGCTAGAGATAATACGTGGGGACAGACCTATGGCTACACCTTC. The encoded protein is CSARDNTWGQTYGYTF. The chain has TRBV20-1 and TRBJ1-2; 7 bases align to TRBD1. V gave up 0 bases and J gave up 4 bases; unmatched junction bases: 11. CDR3 size: 16 residues. Germline CDR1 reads DFQATT; CDR2 reads SNEGSKA (reference sequence).

This clonotype was observed many times. V and J are TRBV6-5 and TRBJ2-1, with 12 nucleotides matching TRBD2. CDR3 size: 15 residues. V dropped 6 bases and J dropped 12; count of bases not matched to a gene: 12. Germline V CDR1 and CDR2: MNHEY, SVGAGI. The CDR3 spells CASRPSGGARGVQFF. The CDR3 nucleotides read TGTGCCAGCAGACCTAGCGGGGGGGCCAGGGGCGTGCAGTTCTTC.

This clonotype was counted many times. The chain uses TRBV27 and TRBJ2-1; D gene ambiguous. Deletions cut 3 bases from V and 10 bases from J, with 10 bases between. Germline lookup yields CDR1 MNHEY and CDR2 SMNVEV (reference sequence). This CDR3 contains 12 residues. The CDR3 is CASSFWQGEQFF. CDR3 nucleotide sequence: TGTGCCAGCAGTTTTTGGCAAGGAGAGCAGTTCTTC.

This clonotype was observed a handful of times. The CDR3 loop is CSARDPLRGTTDTQYF. In DNA, the CDR3 is TGCAGTGCTAGAGATCCACTCAGGGGAACCACAGATACGCAGTATTTT. The rearrangement joins TRBV20-1 to TRBJ2-3; tentative D call: TRBD1 (6 bases). CDR1 is DFQATT, CDR2 SNEGSKA, per germline (reference sequence). The CDR3 sequence is 16 residues long. V was trimmed by 0 bases and J by 2 bases, leaving 15 bases between them.

At least ten counts were recorded for this clonotype. The CDR3 region has the DNA TGTGCCAGCAGCTCGCTTTCGGGAATTACCGGGGAGCTGTTTTTT. Its protein is CASSSLSGITGELFF. The genes are TRBV5-5 and TRBJ2-2; possible D gene TRBD2, 5 bases. CDR3 size: 15 residues. Germline-derived CDR1 and CDR2 are SGHKS and YYEKEE (reference sequence). Trimming removed 3 bases at V and 5 bases at J, with 14 bases between.

This clonotype has ten or more counts. This chain links TRBV6-4 with TRBJ2-2; D may be TRBD1 or TRBD2 (5 bases each). This CDR3 spans 14 amino acids. CDR1 MRHNA and CDR2 SNTAGT come from the germline V gene. V lost 0 bases to trimming and J lost 3 bases, with 5 bases between them. The CDR3 protein is CASSDSGDTGELFF. The CDR3 DNA is TGTGCCAGCAGTGACTCGGGGGACACCGGGGAGCTGTTTTTT.

At least ten counts were recorded for this clonotype. The chain uses TRBV27 and TRBJ1-2, with D uncertain. Trimming pared 5 bases from V and 1 base from J, leaving 14 bases between. This CDR3 contains 15 residues. The V gene's germline CDR1 is MNHEY and CDR2 SMNVEV (reference sequence). This chain's CDR3 is CASSPRSFHNYGYTF. Written as DNA, the CDR3 is TGTGCCAGCAGTCCGAGATCCTTTCATAACTATGGCTACACCTTC.